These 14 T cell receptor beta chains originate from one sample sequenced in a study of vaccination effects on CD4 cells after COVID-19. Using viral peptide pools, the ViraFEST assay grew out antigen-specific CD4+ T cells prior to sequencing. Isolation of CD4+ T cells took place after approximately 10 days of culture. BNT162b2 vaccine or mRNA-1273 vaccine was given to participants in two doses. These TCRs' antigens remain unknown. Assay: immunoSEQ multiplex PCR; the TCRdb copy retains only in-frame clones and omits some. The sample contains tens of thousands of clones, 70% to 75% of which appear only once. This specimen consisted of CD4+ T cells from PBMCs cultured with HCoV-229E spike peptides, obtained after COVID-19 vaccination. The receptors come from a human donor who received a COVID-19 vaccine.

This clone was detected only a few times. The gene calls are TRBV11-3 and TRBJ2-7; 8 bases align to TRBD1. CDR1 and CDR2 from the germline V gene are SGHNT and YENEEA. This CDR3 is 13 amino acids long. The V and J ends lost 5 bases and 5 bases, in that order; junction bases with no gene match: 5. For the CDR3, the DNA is TGTGCCAGCAGCAAGGAGACAGGGGACGAGCAGTACGTC. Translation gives CASSKETGDEQYV.

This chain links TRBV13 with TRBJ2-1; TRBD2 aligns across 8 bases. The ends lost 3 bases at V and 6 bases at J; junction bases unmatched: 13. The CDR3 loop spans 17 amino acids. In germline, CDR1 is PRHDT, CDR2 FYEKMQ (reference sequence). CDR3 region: CASSFLPSGFQGNEQFF. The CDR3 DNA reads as TGTGCCAGCAGCTTCCTACCTAGCGGGTTCCAGGGCAATGAGCAGTTCTTC.

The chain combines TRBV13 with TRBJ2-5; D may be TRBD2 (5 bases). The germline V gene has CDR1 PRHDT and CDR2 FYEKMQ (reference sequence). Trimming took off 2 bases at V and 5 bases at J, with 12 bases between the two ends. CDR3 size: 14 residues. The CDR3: CASSLTGSVETQYF. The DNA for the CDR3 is TGTGCCAGCAGCTTAACGGGAAGTGTCGAGACCCAGTACTTC.

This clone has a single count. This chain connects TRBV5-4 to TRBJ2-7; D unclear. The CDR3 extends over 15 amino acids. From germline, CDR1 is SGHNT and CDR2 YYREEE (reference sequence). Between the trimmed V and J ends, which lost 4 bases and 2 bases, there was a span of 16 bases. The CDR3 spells CASSPGPQPPYEQYV. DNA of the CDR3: TGTGCCAGCAGCCCCGGACCCCAGCCTCCCTACGAGCAGTACGTC.

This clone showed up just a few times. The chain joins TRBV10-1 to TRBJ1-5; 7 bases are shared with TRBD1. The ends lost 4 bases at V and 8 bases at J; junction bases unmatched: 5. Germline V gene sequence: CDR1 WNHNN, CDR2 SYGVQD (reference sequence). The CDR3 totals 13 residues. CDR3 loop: CASSGTGGEPQHF. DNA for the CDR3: TGCGCCAGCAGTGGGACAGGAGGTGAGCCCCAGCATTTT.

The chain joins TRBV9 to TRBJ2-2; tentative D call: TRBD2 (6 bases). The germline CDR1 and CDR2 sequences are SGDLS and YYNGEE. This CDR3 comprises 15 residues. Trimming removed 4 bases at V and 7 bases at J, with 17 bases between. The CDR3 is CASSHPGEAGGELFF. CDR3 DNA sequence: TGTGCCAGCAGCCACCCCGGGGAGGCGGGCGGGGAGCTGTTTTTT.

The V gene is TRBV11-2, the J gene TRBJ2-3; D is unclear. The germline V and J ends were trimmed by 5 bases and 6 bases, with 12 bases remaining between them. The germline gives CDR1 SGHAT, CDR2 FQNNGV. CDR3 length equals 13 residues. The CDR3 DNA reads TGTGCCAGCAGCGTGCATAGGGCGGATACGCAGTATTTT. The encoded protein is CASSVHRADTQYF.

Written as DNA, the CDR3 is TGTGCCAGCAGTTACGGGCGGGGGGGCCTAACAGATACGCAGTATTTT. Translation: CASSYGRGGLTDTQYF. This sequence joins TRBV6-2 or TRBV6-3 and TRBJ2-3; 9 nucleotides align to TRBD2. CDR1 and CDR2 from the germline V gene are MNHEY and SVGEGT. This CDR3 comprises 16 residues. V gave up 2 bases and J gave up 3 bases; unmatched junction bases: 6.

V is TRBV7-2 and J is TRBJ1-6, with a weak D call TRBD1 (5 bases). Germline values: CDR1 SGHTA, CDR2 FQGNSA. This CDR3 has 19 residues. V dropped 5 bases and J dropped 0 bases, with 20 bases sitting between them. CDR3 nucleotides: TGTGCCAGCAGCCCCCGCCGCGGGGACGCGAGCTCCTATAATTCACCCCTCCACTTT. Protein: CASSPRRGDASSYNSPLHF.

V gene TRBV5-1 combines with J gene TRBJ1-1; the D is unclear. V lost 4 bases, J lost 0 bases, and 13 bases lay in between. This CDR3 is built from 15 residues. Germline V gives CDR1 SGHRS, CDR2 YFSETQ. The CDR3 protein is CASSPRTELNTEAFF. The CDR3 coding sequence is TGCGCCAGCAGCCCTCGTACCGAACTGAACACTGAAGCTTTCTTT.

The CDR3 loop reads CASSGDVRSGNTIYF. CDR3 bases: TGTGCCAGCTCGGGGGACGTAAGATCTGGAAACACCATATATTTT. This rearrangement joins TRBV18 to TRBJ1-3; D possibly corresponds to TRBD1 (5 bases). V was pared by 6 bases and J by 1 base, with 13 bases between. Germline V gene sequence: CDR1 KGHSH, CDR2 LQKENI. The CDR3 spans 15 residues.

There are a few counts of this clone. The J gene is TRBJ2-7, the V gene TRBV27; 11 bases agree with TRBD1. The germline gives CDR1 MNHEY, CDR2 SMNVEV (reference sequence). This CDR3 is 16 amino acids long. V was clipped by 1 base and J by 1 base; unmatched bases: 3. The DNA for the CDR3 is TGTGCCAGCAGTTTATACGGGACAGGGGGGTCCTACGAGCAGTACGTC. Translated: CASSLYGTGGSYEQYV.

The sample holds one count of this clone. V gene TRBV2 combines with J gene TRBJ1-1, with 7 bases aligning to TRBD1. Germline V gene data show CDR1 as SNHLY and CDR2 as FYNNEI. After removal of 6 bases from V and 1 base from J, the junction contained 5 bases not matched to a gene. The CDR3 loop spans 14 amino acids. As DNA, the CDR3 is TGTGCCAGCAGCGCCGGGACAGCGAACACTGAAGCTTTCTTT. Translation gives CASSAGTANTEAFF.

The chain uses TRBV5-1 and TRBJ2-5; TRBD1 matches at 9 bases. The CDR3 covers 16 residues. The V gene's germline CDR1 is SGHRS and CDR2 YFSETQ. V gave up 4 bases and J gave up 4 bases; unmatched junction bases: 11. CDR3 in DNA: TGCGCCAGCAGCCCCCAAGCCGTGACAGGGGGAGAGACCCAGTACTTC. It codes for CASSPQAVTGGETQYF.